One sample yielded the 16 T cell receptor beta chains listed below, sequenced in a study of blood T cell repertoires in COVID-19. The table came from immunoSEQ multiplex PCR; TCRdb's copy has only in-frame clones and leaves some out. This sample has 60,000 to 80,000 clones, with roughly 89% found just once. Material for sequencing was peripheral blood. The source is a man in his 60s with acute or convalescent COVID-19.

This chain uses TRBV18 with TRBJ1-1; 9 nucleotides match TRBD1. This CDR3 spans 14 amino acids. The V segment lost 0 bases and the J segment 7 bases; nucleotides outside the gene matches: 3. From germline, CDR1 is KGHSH and CDR2 LQKENI. The CDR3 DNA reads TGTGCCAGCTCACCACCTACAGGGGGCAGTGAAGCTTTCTTT. Residues: CASSPPTGGSEAFF.

This sequence joins TRBV19 and TRBJ1-1; the match to TRBD1 covers 8 bases. Germline V gene lookup returns CDR1 LNHDA and CDR2 SQIVND (reference sequence). The CDR3 sequence is 14 residues long. V dropped 5 bases and J dropped 4; count of bases not matched to a gene: 6. CDR3 bases: TGTGCCAGTAGTCGACAGGGGAGGGGCACTGAAGCTTTCTTT. It yields the protein CASSRQGRGTEAFF.

The V call is TRBV2, the J call TRBJ2-7; 7 bases are a match to TRBD2. Germline V gene data show CDR1 as SNHLY and CDR2 as FYNNEI. The CDR3 is made up of 14 amino acids. Trimming removed 1 base from V and 3 bases from J; junction bases left unmatched: 3. Written as DNA, the CDR3 is TGTGCCAGCAGTGAAGGGCTAGCGGACTACGAGCAGTACTTC. Protein sequence: CASSEGLADYEQYF.

The rearrangement uses TRBV6-1 and TRBJ2-7, with 7 nucleotides matching TRBD2. CDR3 length: 11 amino acids. Germline V gene data show CDR1 as MNHNS and CDR2 as SASEGT. The ends lost 9 bases at V and 3 bases at J; junction bases unmatched: 2. CDR3 residues: CASTGGYEQYF. The CDR3 DNA sequence: TGTGCCAGTACGGGGGGCTACGAGCAGTACTTC.

This clone was recorded once. The V call is TRBV19, the J call TRBJ2-5; the D is unclear. This CDR3 comprises 14 residues. V lost 5 bases and J 1 base, leaving 11 bases between the germline ends. CDR1 is LNHDA, CDR2 SQIVND, per germline (reference sequence). The CDR3 here is CASSLETFQETQYF. CDR3 sequence (DNA): TGTGCCAGTAGTCTCGAGACTTTCCAAGAGACCCAGTACTTC. The whole variable domain, remainder taken from reference TRBV19 and TRBJ2-5, is DGGITQSPKYLFRKEGQNVTLSCEQNLNHDAMYWYRQDPGQGLRLIYYSQIVNDFQKGDIAEGYSVSREKKESFPLTVTSAQKNPTAFYLCASSLETFQETQYFGPGTRLLVL.

The V gene is TRBV5-4, the J gene TRBJ2-3; D gene ambiguous. V shed 2 bases and J shed 1 base, with 5 bases lying between them. This CDR3 spans 13 amino acids. Germline V gene lookup returns CDR1 SGHNT and CDR2 YYREEE (reference sequence). CDR3 coding DNA: TGTGCCAGCAGCTTAAGCGGCACAGATACGCAGTATTTT. Amino acids: CASSLSGTDTQYF. Filled out from reference TRBV5-4 and TRBJ2-3, the complete variable domain reads ETGVTQSPTHLIKTRGQQVTLRCSSQSGHNTVSWYQQALGQGPQFIFQYYREEENGRGNFPPRFSGLQFPNYSSELNVNALELDDSALYLCASSLSGTDTQYFGPGTRLTVL.

This sequence joins TRBV3-1 (or the pseudogene TRBV3-2) and TRBJ2-3; D not certain. V lost 0 bases, J lost 4 bases, and 8 bases lay in between. CDR3 size: 14 residues. CDR1 is LGHDT, CDR2 YNNKEL, per germline (reference sequence). The CDR3 nucleotides read TGTGCCAGCAGCCAAGATCCTAAATCAGATACGCAGTATTTT. This codes for CASSQDPKSDTQYF.

This rearrangement joins TRBV5-1 to TRBJ2-3; D is possibly TRBD2 (6 bases). Germline CDR1 reads SGHRS; CDR2 reads YFSETQ. V was trimmed by 0 bases and J by 3 bases, leaving 14 bases between them. The CDR3 has 16 residues. The CDR3 nucleotides read TGCGCCAGCAGCTTGGATATGGGGGGAAGGACAGATACGCAGTATTTT. Amino acid sequence: CASSLDMGGRTDTQYF.

The sample holds one count of this clone. In DNA form, the CDR3 reads TGTGCCAGCGGAAGGACAGGGACCACTGAAGCTTTCTTT. It codes for CASGRTGTTEAFF. The chain links TRBV6-5 to TRBJ1-1; 8 nucleotides match TRBD1. The V gene's germline CDR1 is MNHEY and CDR2 SVGAGI. Losses at the gene ends were 8 bases for V and 4 bases for J; bases not matched to a gene: 6. The CDR3 runs to 13 residues.

This sequence joins TRBV6-5 and TRBJ1-6, with 7 bases aligning to TRBD1. The V gene end was trimmed by 2 bases and the J gene end by 7 bases; junction bases not matched to a gene: 5. The CDR3 spans 15 residues. Germline values: CDR1 MNHEY, CDR2 SVGAGI. The CDR3: CASSYTTTGNSPLHF. Written as DNA, the CDR3 is TGTGCCAGCAGTTACACCACGACAGGGAATTCACCCCTCCACTTT.

The rearrangement joins TRBV7-3 to TRBJ2-3; the D gene is possibly TRBD1 (6 bases). CDR3 length equals 16 residues. The V and J ends lost 5 bases and 2 bases respectively, with 17 bases between them. CDR1 and CDR2 from the germline V gene are SGHTA and FQGTGA. CDR3 sequence (DNA): TGTGCCAGCAGCCAGGGGCCTCAGGGGTACACAGATACGCAGTATTTT. Translation gives CASSQGPQGYTDTQYF.

The chain links TRBV12-3 or TRBV12-4 to TRBJ2-1; the D gene is possibly TRBD2 (5 bases). Trimming shortened V by 5 bases and J by 8 bases, and 10 bases separated the two germline ends. The CDR3 totals 12 residues. The CDR3 DNA is TGTGCCAGCAGTCCCCGGGGTGATGAGCAGTTCTTC. Protein sequence: CASSPRGDEQFF.

The V gene is TRBV6-5, the J gene TRBJ1-5; no clear D. This CDR3 is 13 amino acids long. V was trimmed by 1 base and J by 7 bases, leaving 8 bases between them. The V gene's germline CDR1 is MNHEY and CDR2 SVGAGI. The CDR3 nucleotides are TGTGCCAGCAGTTACTACAGCCAGCAGCCCCAGCATTTT. Translating it yields CASSYYSQQPQHF.

The V call is TRBV5-6, the J call TRBJ1-4, with a possible D match to TRBD1 (5 bases). The ends were cut back, 6 bases at V and 3 bases at J, with 12 bases in the middle. Germline V CDR1 and CDR2: SGHDT, YYEEEE. The CDR3 extends over 14 amino acids. CDR3 region: CASIPWGANEKLFF. The DNA for the CDR3 is TGTGCCAGCATCCCTTGGGGGGCTAATGAAAAACTGTTTTTT.

The chain combines TRBV5-4 with TRBJ1-2, with TRBD1 matching 9 bases. Trimming took 4 bases from V and 8 from J; bases not matched to a gene: 12. The CDR3 spans 15 residues. The germline gives CDR1 SGHNT, CDR2 YYREEE (reference sequence). CDR3 nucleotide sequence: TGTGCCAGCAGCCACATGGGACAGGGACGTTCGGGCTACACCTTC. The encoded protein is CASSHMGQGRSGYTF.

This clone was seen only once. V gene TRBV10-2 combines with J gene TRBJ1-2, with 8 bases identical to TRBD1. Germline V gives CDR1 WSHSY, CDR2 SAAADI. With V trimmed by 1 base and J by 12 bases, 13 bases remained unmatched. This CDR3 contains 15 residues. In DNA, the CDR3 is TGCGCCAGCAGTGAGTGGAGCAGGGGGCGTAGGTTCAACACCTTC. Translated, it gives CASSEWSRGRRFNTF.